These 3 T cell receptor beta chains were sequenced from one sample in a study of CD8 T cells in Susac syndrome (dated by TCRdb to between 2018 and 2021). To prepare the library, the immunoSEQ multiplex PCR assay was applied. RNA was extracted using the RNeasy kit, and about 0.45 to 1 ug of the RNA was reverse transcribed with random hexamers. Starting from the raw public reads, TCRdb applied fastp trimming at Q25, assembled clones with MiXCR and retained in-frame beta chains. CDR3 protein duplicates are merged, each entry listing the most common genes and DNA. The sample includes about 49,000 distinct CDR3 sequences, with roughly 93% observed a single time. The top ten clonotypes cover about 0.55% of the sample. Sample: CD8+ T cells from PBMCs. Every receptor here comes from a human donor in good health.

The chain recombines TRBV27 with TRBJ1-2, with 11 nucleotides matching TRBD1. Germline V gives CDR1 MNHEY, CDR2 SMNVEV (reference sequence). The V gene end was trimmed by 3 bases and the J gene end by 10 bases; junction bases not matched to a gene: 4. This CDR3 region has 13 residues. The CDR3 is CASSFSGQGVYTF. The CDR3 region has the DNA TGTGCCAGCAGTTTCTCGGGACAGGGGGTCTACACCTTC.

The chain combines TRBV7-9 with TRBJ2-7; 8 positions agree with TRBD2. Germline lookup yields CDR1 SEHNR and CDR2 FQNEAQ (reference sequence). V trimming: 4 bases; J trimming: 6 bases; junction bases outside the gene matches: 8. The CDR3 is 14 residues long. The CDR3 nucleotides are TGTGCCAGCAGCTCCGGGACTAGAGTCGCCGAGCAGTACTTC. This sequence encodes CASSSGTRVAEQYF.

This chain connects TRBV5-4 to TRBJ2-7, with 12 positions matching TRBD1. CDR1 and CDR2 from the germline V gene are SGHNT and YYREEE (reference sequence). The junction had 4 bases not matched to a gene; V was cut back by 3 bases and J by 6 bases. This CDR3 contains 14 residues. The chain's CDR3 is CASSWGQGAGEQYF. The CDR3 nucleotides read TGTGCCAGCAGCTGGGGACAGGGGGCGGGCGAGCAGTACTTC.